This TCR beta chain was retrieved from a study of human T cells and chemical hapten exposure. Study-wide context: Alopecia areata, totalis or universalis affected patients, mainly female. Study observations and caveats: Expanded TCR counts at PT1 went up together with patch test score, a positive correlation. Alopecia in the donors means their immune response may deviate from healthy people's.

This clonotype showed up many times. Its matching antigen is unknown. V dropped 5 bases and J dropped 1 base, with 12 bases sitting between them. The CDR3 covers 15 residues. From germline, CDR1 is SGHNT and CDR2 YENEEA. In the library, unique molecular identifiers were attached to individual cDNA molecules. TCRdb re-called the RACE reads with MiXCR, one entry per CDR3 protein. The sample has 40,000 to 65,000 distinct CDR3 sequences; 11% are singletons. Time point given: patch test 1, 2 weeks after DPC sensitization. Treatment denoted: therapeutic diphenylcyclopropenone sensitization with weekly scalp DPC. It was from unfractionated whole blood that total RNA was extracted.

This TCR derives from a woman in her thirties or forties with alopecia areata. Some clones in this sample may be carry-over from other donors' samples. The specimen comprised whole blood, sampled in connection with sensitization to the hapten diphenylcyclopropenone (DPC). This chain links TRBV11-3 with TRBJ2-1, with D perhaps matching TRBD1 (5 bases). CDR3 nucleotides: TGTGCCAGCAGCCCAACAGGACCTTCCTACAATGAGCAGTTCTTC. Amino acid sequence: CASSPTGPSYNEQFF.